This T cell receptor (beta chain) was captured in a study of CD8 T cells in Susac syndrome. Overall study: Clinically active disease was present in 5 or 6 of the sequenced Susac syndrome patients. Eight of these patients were in remission.

With random hexamers, reverse transcription was performed on roughly 0.5 to 1 ug of RNA. Across 54 Vbeta and 13 Jbeta, TCR beta CDR3 was amplified with immunoSEQ multiplex PCR. Via MiXCR, TCRdb re-called the immunoSEQ multiplex PCR reads, giving one row per CDR3 protein. Of about 240,000 distinct CDR3 sequences listed, roughly 95% are singletons. Trimming took 5 bases from V and 11 from J, leaving 19 bases between them. The length of the CDR3 is 13 residues. In germline, CDR1 is DFQATT, CDR2 SNEGSKA (reference sequence). Blood CD8+ and CD4+ T cells underwent high-throughput TCR beta sequencing. As regards this clonotype: Its antigen remains unidentified.

Regarding the study as a whole: The CD4+ T cell repertoires in Susac syndrome did not show any clonal expansion.

Sequencing input: CD4+ T cells from PBMCs. J is TRBJ1-5 and V is TRBV20-1; D is undetermined. This receptor was identified in a human donor with Susac syndrome. CDR3 nucleotides: TGCAGTGCTCCCAGTTGGGATTCGGTGGCCCAGCATTTT. Translated, it gives CSAPSWDSVAQHF.